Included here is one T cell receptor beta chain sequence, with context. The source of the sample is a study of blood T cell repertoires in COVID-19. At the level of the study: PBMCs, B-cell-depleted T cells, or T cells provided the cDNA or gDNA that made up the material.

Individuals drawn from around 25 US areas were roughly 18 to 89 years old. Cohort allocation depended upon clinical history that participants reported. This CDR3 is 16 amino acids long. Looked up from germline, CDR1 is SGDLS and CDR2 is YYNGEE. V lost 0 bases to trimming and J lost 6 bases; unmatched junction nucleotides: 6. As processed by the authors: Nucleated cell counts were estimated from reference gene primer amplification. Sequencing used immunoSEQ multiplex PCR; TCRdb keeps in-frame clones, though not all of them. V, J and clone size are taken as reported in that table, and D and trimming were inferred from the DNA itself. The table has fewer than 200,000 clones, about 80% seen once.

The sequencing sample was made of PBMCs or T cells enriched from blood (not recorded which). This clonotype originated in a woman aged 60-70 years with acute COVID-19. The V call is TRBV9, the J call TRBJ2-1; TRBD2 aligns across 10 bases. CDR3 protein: CASSVAAGGSFNEQFF. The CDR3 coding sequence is TGTGCCAGCAGCGTAGCAGCGGGGGGGTCGTTCAATGAGCAGTTCTTC.